The 23 T cell receptor beta chains reported below all come from one sample, sequenced in a study of blood T cell repertoires in COVID-19. Only in-frame clones appear in the TCRdb table, and some are missing; sequencing was by immunoSEQ multiplex PCR. The table records about 6,000 clones, approximately 84% of them present only once. Sample: peripheral blood. The receptors were sampled from a human donor in a cohort sampled during active COVID-19.

This chain joins TRBV5-1 and TRBJ2-1; D is ambiguous. The length of the CDR3 is 14 residues. From germline, CDR1 is SGHRS and CDR2 YFSETQ. The V gene lost 0 bases and the J gene lost 9 bases, with 13 bases spanning the gap. CDR3 loop: CASSLGWLSPEQFF. The CDR3 bases are TGCGCCAGCAGCTTGGGCTGGTTAAGCCCTGAGCAGTTCTTC.

The J gene is TRBJ2-1, the V gene TRBV19; perhaps TRBD2 as D (5 bases). V was shortened by 5 bases and J by 1 base, with 15 bases between the two germline ends. This CDR3 comprises 16 residues. CDR1 is LNHDA and CDR2 is SQIVND in the germline V gene (reference sequence). CDR3 nucleotides: TGTGCCAGTAGTTCCTTGAGGGAGAAGTCCTACAATGAGCAGTTCTTC. It is translated as CASSSLREKSYNEQFF. The whole variable domain, remainder taken from reference TRBV19 and TRBJ2-1, is DGGITQSPKYLFRKEGQNVTLSCEQNLNHDAMYWYRQDPGQGLRLIYYSQIVNDFQKGDIAEGYSVSREKKESFPLTVTSAQKNPTAFYLCASSSLREKSYNEQFFGPGTRLTVL.

The chain joins TRBV5-5 to TRBJ2-5; TRBD1 matches 8 bases. Germline CDR1 reads SGHKS; CDR2 reads YYEKEE (reference sequence). The CDR3 runs to 17 residues. Trimming cost V 4 bases and J 1 base; bases outside gene matches: 12. The CDR3 region is CASSAPTGGLSQETQYF. CDR3 in DNA: TGTGCCAGCAGCGCACCCACAGGGGGTCTCTCCCAAGAGACCCAGTACTTC.

This clone was seen more than once but under ten times. The V and J genes are TRBV2 and TRBJ1-1; D ambiguous. CDR1 SNHLY and CDR2 FYNNEI come from the germline V gene. The CDR3 runs 13 residues. Trimming stripped 6 bases from V and 0 bases from J, with 8 bases between. CDR3 in DNA: TGTGCCAGCAGGGGCAATATGAACACTGAAGCTTTCTTT. Its protein is CASRGNMNTEAFF.

The rearrangement links TRBV7-6 to TRBJ2-2; TRBD2 is a possible D gene (6 bases). The ends were cut back, 5 bases at V and 2 bases at J, with 15 bases in the middle. Germline assignment: CDR1 SGHVS and CDR2 FNYEAQ. The CDR3 spans 16 residues. CDR3 in amino acids: CASSPLRLDNTGELFF. The DNA for the CDR3 is TGTGCCAGCAGCCCTCTCCGACTAGACAACACCGGGGAGCTGTTTTTT.

V usage is TRBV6-2 or TRBV6-3 and J usage is TRBJ2-2; 16 positions agree with TRBD2. CDR1 and CDR2 from the germline V gene are MNHEY and SVGEGT. This CDR3 is 19 amino acids long. The V segment lost 4 bases and the J segment 3 bases; nucleotides outside the gene matches: 8. CDR3 in amino acids: CASSSIGGLAGGYTGELFF. The CDR3 DNA is TGTGCCAGCAGTTCCATCGGGGGACTAGCGGGAGGGTACACCGGGGAGCTGTTTTTT.

This sequence joins TRBV5-4 and TRBJ2-1, with D possibly being TRBD1 (6 bases). CDR1 SGHNT and CDR2 YYREEE come from the germline V gene (reference sequence). The CDR3 contains 16 residues. V was clipped by 1 base and J by 2 bases, with 13 bases between them. The CDR3 DNA is TGTGCCAGCAGCTTGACGGGGCAGGGGACCTACAATGAGCAGTTCTTC. This translates into CASSLTGQGTYNEQFF.

V usage is TRBV4-2 and J usage is TRBJ2-7; 9 bases align to TRBD1. The germline V gene encodes CDR1 LGHNA and CDR2 YNFKEQ. The CDR3 is 15 amino acids. Trimming took 2 bases from V and 0 from J; bases not matched to a gene: 2. CDR3 protein: CASSQTGQGSYEQYF. The CDR3, as DNA: TGTGCCAGCAGCCAAACGGGACAGGGCTCCTACGAGCAGTACTTC.

This chain connects TRBV28 to TRBJ2-3; TRBD2 aligns across 9 bases. Germline assignment: CDR1 MDHEN and CDR2 SYDVKM. The CDR3 is 17 residues long. Unmatched junction bases numbered 13, after V lost 4 bases and J lost 5 bases. The DNA of the CDR3 is TGTGCCAGCAGTTCCCAGATAGCGGGAGATCTGGGAGATACGCAGTATTTT. Translation gives CASSSQIAGDLGDTQYF.

The chain combines TRBV19 with TRBJ2-1; D gene uncertain. The CDR3 has 13 amino acids. Germline V lookup: CDR1 LNHDA, CDR2 SQIVND (reference sequence). V was clipped by 4 bases and J by 10 bases, with 14 bases between them. CDR3 sequence: CASSKLDRREQFF. For the CDR3, the DNA is TGTGCCAGTAGTAAACTCGATCGGCGGGAGCAGTTCTTC.

V and J are TRBV7-8 and TRBJ1-2, with no clear D. CDR1 and CDR2 from the germline V gene are SGHVS and FQNEAQ. With 0 bases removed from V and 3 bases from J, the gap between germline ends came to 14 bases. This CDR3 comprises 16 residues. This chain's CDR3 is CASSLANIATDYGYTF. CDR3 in DNA: TGTGCCAGCAGCTTAGCCAACATAGCGACCGACTATGGCTACACCTTC.

The rearrangement uses TRBV28 and TRBJ1-2; D is perhaps TRBD1 (6 bases). The germline gives CDR1 MDHEN, CDR2 SYDVKM. V lost 5 bases to trimming and J lost 6 bases, with 13 bases between them. The CDR3 extends over 13 amino acids. CDR3 nucleotide sequence: TGTGCCAGCAGTAATACAGGGTTCAATGGCTACACCTTC. Amino acids: CASSNTGFNGYTF.

The CDR3 sequence is CASSSTSGRTDTQYF. Written as DNA, the CDR3 is TGTGCCAGCAGCTCGACTAGCGGTCGCACAGATACGCAGTATTTT. The chain employs TRBV6-5 and TRBJ2-3; 9 nucleotides align to TRBD2. The length of the CDR3 is 15 residues. The ends lost 6 bases at V and 1 base at J; junction bases unmatched: 5. CDR1 is MNHEY, CDR2 SVGAGI, per germline.

This chain links TRBV9 with TRBJ2-1; maybe TRBD1 (6 bases). V lost 3 bases, J lost 0 bases, and 19 bases lay in between. CDR3 size: 18 residues. Germline V lookup: CDR1 SGDLS, CDR2 YYNGEE. The CDR3 loop reads CASSGAVGDILSYNEQFF. CDR3 nucleotide sequence: TGTGCCAGCAGCGGAGCTGTAGGGGACATTCTCTCCTACAATGAGCAGTTCTTC.

This clone was picked up one time. The rearrangement joins TRBV9 to TRBJ2-1, with 8 bases identical to TRBD2. Looked up from germline, CDR1 is SGDLS and CDR2 is YYNGEE. The V and J ends lost 3 bases and 7 bases, in that order; junction bases with no gene match: 0. CDR3 size: 12 residues. The CDR3 region is CASSGLANEQFF. In DNA form, the CDR3 reads TGTGCCAGCAGCGGACTAGCGAATGAGCAGTTCTTC.

The CDR3 is CASSQGLALPEQYF. The CDR3 DNA reads TGTGCCAGCAGCCAAGGACTAGCGCTCCCCGAGCAGTACTTC. J is TRBJ2-7 and V is TRBV14, with TRBD2 matching over 8 bases. V shed 1 base and J 6 bases; nucleotides not matched to a gene: 5. In germline, CDR1 is SGHDN, CDR2 FVKESK. The CDR3 contains 14 residues.

The rearrangement uses TRBV30 and TRBJ1-4, with 8 bases aligning to TRBD1. Germline V CDR1 and CDR2: GTSNPN, SVGIG (reference sequence). Unmatched junction bases numbered 3, after V lost 1 base and J lost 8 bases. This CDR3 comprises 13 residues. In DNA, the CDR3 is TGTGCCTGGAGTGAACAGGGGGTGGAAAAACTGTTTTTT. Its protein is CAWSEQGVEKLFF.

The rearrangement links TRBV27 to TRBJ2-6; 9 bases fit TRBD2. CDR3 length: 17 amino acids. Germline CDR1 and CDR2: MNHEY and SMNVEV (reference sequence). After removal of 3 bases from V and 0 bases from J, the junction contained 3 bases not matched to a gene. The CDR3 loop is CASSLFSGSSGANVLTF. CDR3 bases: TGTGCCAGCAGTTTGTTTAGCGGGAGCTCTGGGGCCAACGTCCTGACTTTC.

V and J are TRBV19 and TRBJ2-7; 8 nucleotides agree with TRBD1. This CDR3 is 14 amino acids long. The J segment lost 1 base and the V segment lost 7 bases, leaving 6 bases of the junction unmatched. Per the germline V gene, CDR1 is LNHDA and CDR2 is SQIVND (reference sequence). Here the CDR3 reads CASNPRDRSYEQYF. CDR3 nucleotide sequence: TGTGCCAGTAATCCCCGGGACAGGTCCTACGAGCAGTACTTC. Combining the CDR3 with reference TRBV19 and TRBJ2-7 gives the whole variable domain DGGITQSPKYLFRKEGQNVTLSCEQNLNHDAMYWYRQDPGQGLRLIYYSQIVNDFQKGDIAEGYSVSREKKESFPLTVTSAQKNPTAFYLCASNPRDRSYEQYFGPGTRLTVT.

In its sample, this clone is large. The rearrangement uses TRBV29-1 and TRBJ2-3; D might be TRBD1 (6 bases). There are 14 residues in the CDR3. V was trimmed by 4 bases and J by 2 bases, leaving 13 bases between them. The germline V gene has CDR1 SQVTM and CDR2 ANQGSEA. This CDR3 is CSVGQGPPTDTQYF. The CDR3 coding sequence is TGCAGCGTTGGGCAGGGGCCCCCCACAGATACGCAGTATTTT.

The J gene is TRBJ2-1, the V gene TRBV9; D call uncertain. The CDR3 length is 15 residues. V gave up 0 bases and J gave up 0 bases, with 7 bases separating them. Germline V gene lookup returns CDR1 SGDLS and CDR2 YYNGEE. Here the CDR3 DNA reads TGTGCCAGCAGCGTAGATTCGAGCTCCTACAATGAGCAGTTCTTC. Amino acids: CASSVDSSSYNEQFF. Full variable domain (outside the CDR3, taken from reference TRBV9 and TRBJ2-1): DSGVTQTPKHLITATGQRVTLRCSPRSGDLSVYWYQQSLDQGLQFLIQYYNGEERAKGNILERFSAQQFPDLHSELNLSSLELGDSALYFCASSVDSSSYNEQFFGPGTRLTVL.

This clone was observed once. The J gene is TRBJ2-7, the V gene TRBV7-9; maybe TRBD1 (6 bases). V was clipped by 5 bases and J by 2 bases, with 13 bases between them. This CDR3 region has 14 residues. The germline V gene has CDR1 SEHNR and CDR2 FQNEAQ (reference sequence). The CDR3 region is CASSGGRDAYEQYF. DNA for the CDR3: TGTGCCAGCAGCGGGGGCAGGGATGCCTACGAGCAGTACTTC.

This chain links TRBV7-8 with TRBJ2-2, with 10 bases identical to TRBD1. Germline CDR1 SGHVS, CDR2 FQNEAQ. CDR3 size: 16 residues. The J segment lost 3 bases and the V segment lost 4 bases, leaving 5 bases of the junction unmatched. The CDR3 DNA follows: TGTGCCAGCAGCTCCCAGGGACAGGGGTACACCGGGGAGCTGTTTTTT. Protein: CASSSQGQGYTGELFF.